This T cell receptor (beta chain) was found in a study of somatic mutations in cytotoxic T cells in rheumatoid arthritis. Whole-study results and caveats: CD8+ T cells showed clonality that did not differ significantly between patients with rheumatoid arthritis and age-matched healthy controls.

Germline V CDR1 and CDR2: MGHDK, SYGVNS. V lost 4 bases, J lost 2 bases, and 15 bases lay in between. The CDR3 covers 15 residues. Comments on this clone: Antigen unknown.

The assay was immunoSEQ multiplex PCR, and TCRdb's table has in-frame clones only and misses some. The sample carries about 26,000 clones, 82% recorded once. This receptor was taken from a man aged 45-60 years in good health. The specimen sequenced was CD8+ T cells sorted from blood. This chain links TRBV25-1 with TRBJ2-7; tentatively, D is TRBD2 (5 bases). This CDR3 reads CASSGRAARTYEQYF. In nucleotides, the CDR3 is TGTGCCAGCAGTGGGCGGGCAGCGCGGACCTACGAGCAGTACTTC.